Below, 18 T cell receptor beta chains from the same sample are listed, as sequenced in a study of T cell repertoires in cytomegalovirus infection. Each CDR3 protein gets one entry after TCRdb re-called the reads with MiXCR. The profile shows about 140,000 distinct CDR3 sequences, 6.5% of them singletons. Sequencing was performed on PBMCs. The receptors were gathered from a human donor in good health (CMV status not recorded). Some clones in this sample may be carry-over from other donors' samples.

This clonotype was recorded many times. V and J are TRBV7-2 and TRBJ2-5; 8 positions match TRBD2. Germline values: CDR1 SGHTA, CDR2 FQGNSA. The CDR3 is 14 residues long. V lost 3 bases to trimming and J lost 5 bases; unmatched junction nucleotides: 5. CDR3 coding DNA: TGTGCCAGCAGCTTTGGCGGGGGGTGGGAGACCCAGTACTTC. Translated: CASSFGGGWETQYF.

There are many counts of this clonotype. The V and J genes are TRBV5-1 and TRBJ1-1, with 7 bases that match TRBD1. Looked up from germline, CDR1 is SGHRS and CDR2 is YFSETQ. The CDR3 covers 19 residues. Unmatched junction bases numbered 14, after V lost 0 bases and J lost 0 bases. The CDR3 DNA follows: TGCGCCAGCAGCTTGGGGGGGTTACAGGGGAATAGACTGAACACTGAAGCTTTCTTT. Its protein product is CASSLGGLQGNRLNTEAFF.

In its sample, this clonotype was seen many times. J is TRBJ1-1 and V is TRBV7-2; D is perhaps TRBD1 (5 bases). Germline CDR1 SGHTA, CDR2 FQGNSA. V lost 5 bases and J 0 bases, leaving 16 bases between the germline ends. This CDR3 is built from 16 residues. The DNA for the CDR3 is TGTGCCAGCAGCAAACTCCGGTCAGGGCTGAACACTGAAGCTTTCTTT. Translated: CASSKLRSGLNTEAFF.

This clonotype was detected many times. CDR3: CASSLIGTGGRGIQYF. The CDR3, as DNA: TGTGCCAGCAGTTTAATCGGGACAGGGGGCCGGGGCATTCAGTACTTC. The V call is TRBV6-2 or TRBV6-3, the J call TRBJ2-4, with 12 bases that match TRBD1. The germline V gene encodes CDR1 MNHEY and CDR2 SVGEGT. Trimming at V came to 4 bases and at J to 9 bases, leaving 10 bases not matched to a gene. The CDR3 consists of 16 residues.

This clonotype came up many times. The V gene is TRBV11-1, the J gene TRBJ2-1, with 9 bases lining up with TRBD2. This CDR3 is 15 amino acids long. The V gene end was trimmed by 0 bases and the J gene end by 5 bases; junction bases not matched to a gene: 2. In germline, CDR1 is SGHAT, CDR2 FQDESV (reference sequence). The CDR3 coding sequence is TGTGCCAGCAGCTTAGCACTAGCGGGCCACAATGAGCAGTTCTTC. Translated: CASSLALAGHNEQFF.

This clonotype was seen ten or more times. The chain uses TRBV25-1 and TRBJ1-4, with D possibly being TRBD1 (5 bases). Germline V gene lookup returns CDR1 MGHDK and CDR2 SYGVNS. V lost 6 bases to trimming and J lost 4 bases, with 18 bases between them. The CDR3 has 16 residues. The CDR3 protein is CASRSSRGGDNEKLFF. CDR3 nucleotides: TGTGCCAGCAGAAGCTCGCGGGGGGGGGATAATGAAAAACTGTTTTTT.

This clonotype was seen repeatedly, ten times or more. This chain uses TRBV7-2 with TRBJ2-3; maybe TRBD1 (5 bases). The CDR3 covers 16 residues. Trimming cost V 0 bases and J 0 bases, with 10 bases left between them. Germline CDR1 is SGHTA and CDR2 is FQGNSA. The CDR3: CASSLALGASTDTQYF. For the CDR3, the DNA is TGTGCCAGCAGCTTAGCGCTAGGGGCTAGCACAGATACGCAGTATTTT.

Ten or more counts support this clonotype. The J gene is TRBJ2-3, the V gene TRBV7-3, with no clear D. The V end was cut by 1 base, the J end by 2 bases, with 7 bases between. The CDR3 loop spans 14 amino acids. Germline assignment: CDR1 SGHTA and CDR2 FQGTGA. The CDR3 loop reads CASSLSQTTDTQYF. DNA of the CDR3: TGTGCCAGCAGCTTAAGTCAGACCACAGATACGCAGTATTTT.

This clonotype was found a few times. This sequence joins TRBV5-4 and TRBJ1-1; D not resolved. Trimming removed 1 base at V and 0 bases at J, with 13 bases between. Looked up from germline, CDR1 is SGHNT and CDR2 is YYREEE (reference sequence). The CDR3 length is 16 residues. CDR3 sequence: CASSLREGQVNTEAFF. The CDR3 nucleotides are TGTGCCAGCAGCTTGCGAGAGGGTCAGGTGAACACTGAAGCTTTCTTT.

This clonotype showed up many times. This rearrangement joins TRBV7-8 to TRBJ2-1; D might be TRBD1 or TRBD2, each matching 6 bases. The CDR3 has 14 amino acids. The V and J ends lost 9 bases and 2 bases respectively, with 14 bases between them. CDR1 and CDR2 from the germline V gene are SGHVS and FQNEAQ. The CDR3 sequence: CASNGGPPYNEQFF. The CDR3 nucleotides are TGTGCCAGTAACGGGGGCCCCCCCTACAATGAGCAGTTCTTC. Supplemented by reference TRBV7-8 and TRBJ2-1, the full variable domain reads GAGVSQSPRYKVAKRGQDVALRCDPISGHVSLFWYQQALGQGPEFLTYFQNEAQLDKSGLPSDRFFAERPEGSVSTLKIQRTQQEDSAVYLCASNGGPPYNEQFFGPGTRLTVL.

This clonotype showed up many times. The chain combines TRBV7-8 with TRBJ2-7, with 7 positions matching TRBD2. Trimming cost V 1 base and J 1 base; bases outside gene matches: 4. CDR3 length: 15 residues. Germline CDR1 and CDR2: SGHVS and FQNEAQ. Written as DNA, the CDR3 is TGTGCCAGCAGCTTAGAACTAGCGCTTTCCTACGAGCAGTACTTC. Translating it yields CASSLELALSYEQYF.

This clonotype was observed many times. The V gene is TRBV4-1, the J gene TRBJ1-3; D might be TRBD1 (5 bases). Germline V CDR1 and CDR2: MGHRA, YSYEKL. V was shortened by 1 base and J by 0 bases, with 10 bases between the two germline ends. CDR3 size: 16 residues. The CDR3 sequence is CASSQVQEFSGNTIYF. CDR3 nucleotides: TGCGCCAGCAGCCAAGTACAGGAATTCTCTGGAAACACCATATATTTT.

This clonotype came up many times. The chain employs TRBV20-1 and TRBJ2-5; 9 bases map to TRBD2. Germline loops: CDR1 DFQATT, CDR2 SNEGSKA (reference sequence). The CDR3 length is 13 residues. The V gene end was trimmed by 6 bases and the J gene end by 2 bases; junction bases not matched to a gene: 4. The CDR3, as DNA: TGCAGTGCCGGGGCGGGGGGGCAAGAGACCCAGTACTTC. Its protein product is CSAGAGGQETQYF.

This clonotype was counted ten times or more. The rearrangement joins TRBV11-2 to TRBJ2-2; the D call may be TRBD1 or TRBD2 (5 bases each). Germline values: CDR1 SGHAT, CDR2 FQNNGV. The CDR3 contains 14 residues. The V and J ends lost 6 bases and 3 bases respectively, with 11 bases between them. CDR3 loop: CASRRGPHTGELFF. DNA for the CDR3: TGTGCCAGCAGACGGGGACCCCACACCGGGGAGCTGTTTTTT.

Many counts were recorded for this clonotype. V is TRBV5-1 and J is TRBJ2-7, with TRBD1 matching 8 bases. The V segment lost 0 bases and the J segment 7 bases; nucleotides outside the gene matches: 18. Germline V gives CDR1 SGHRS, CDR2 YFSETQ. The CDR3 is 18 residues long. The chain's CDR3 is CASSLVSQDRGPSGEQYF. The CDR3 DNA follows: TGCGCCAGCAGCTTGGTAAGCCAAGACAGGGGTCCATCGGGAGAGCAGTACTTC. The full variable domain, its missing parts supplied by reference TRBV5-1 and TRBJ2-7, is KAGVTQTPRYLIKTRGQQVTLSCSPISGHRSVSWYQQTPGQGLQFLFEYFSETQRNKGNFPGRFSGRQFSNSRSEMNVSTLELGDSALYLCASSLVSQDRGPSGEQYFGPGTRLTVT.

This clonotype was seen ten or more times. CDR3 nucleotides: TGTGCCAGCAGCACCGTCGACAGGGGTGGTGCAGATACGCAGTATTTT. Encoded protein: CASSTVDRGGADTQYF. The chain links TRBV11-2 to TRBJ2-3, with 8 nucleotides matching TRBD1. The CDR3 is 16 amino acids. Trimming removed 5 bases from V and 4 bases from J; junction bases left unmatched: 11. Germline loops: CDR1 SGHAT, CDR2 FQNNGV.

This clonotype was detected only a few times. The chain uses TRBV4-3 and TRBJ2-1; 10 nucleotides match TRBD2. With 1 base clipped from V and 7 bases from J, the junction kept 4 bases outside the gene matches. This CDR3 region has 15 residues. Germline V CDR1 and CDR2: LGHNA, YSLEER. In DNA form, the CDR3 reads TGCGCCAGCAGCCAAGCTAGCGGGGGTGGGAATGAGCAGTTCTTC. This encodes CASSQASGGGNEQFF.

The gene calls are TRBV20-1 and TRBJ1-4; D uncertain. Deletions cut 3 bases from V and 7 bases from J, with 6 bases between. The CDR3 spans 11 residues. CDR1 is DFQATT and CDR2 is SNEGSKA in the germline V gene (reference sequence). CDR3: CSARGAEKLFF. CDR3 in DNA: TGCAGTGCTAGGGGAGCTGAAAAACTGTTTTTT.